This TCR beta chain was sequenced during a study of regulatory T cells in long-lasting Graves disease. About the research overall: With positive TSH receptor antibodies and over 5 years of antithyroid drugs, Graves' disease was considered persistent.

Relying on iRepertoire HTBI primers and Arm-PCR of CDR3 regions, the team built TCR beta libraries. Each CDR3 protein gets one entry after TCRdb re-called the multiplex PCR reads with MiXCR. This sample yields a few hundred thousand distinct CDR3 sequences, of which 20% to 25% are seen a single time; 28% belongs to the top ten. This clonotype has a count of ten or more. The antigen is not known. CDR3 size: 18 residues. CDR1 PRHDT and CDR2 FYEKMQ come from the germline V gene (reference sequence). The trim removed 6 bases at V and 0 bases at J, leaving 7 bases unmatched. Time point of the sample: persistent/refractory GD, antithyroid drugs over 5 years with positive TRAb. The TCR library used RNA extracted from PBMCs. Clinicians diagnosed Graves' disease using American Thyroid Association guidelines. Whole-study findings and limits: When disease was persistent, TRBV28, TRBJ1-2 and TRBJ2-5 were the favored segments. Newly diagnosed patients had higher TCR diversity than persistent Graves' patients did.

The sequence came from a woman aged 40 to 49 with Graves disease. The V gene is TRBV13, the J gene TRBJ2-5; 16 nucleotides align to TRBD2. This specimen was peripheral blood mononuclear cells (PBMCs), taken when the disease was refractory, from a patient treated with antithyroid drugs. This CDR3 is CASSSPGLAGGNQETQYF. The CDR3 coding sequence is TGTGCCAGCAGTTCTCCGGGACTAGCGGGAGGGAACCAAGAGACCCAGTACTTC.